The entry below gives a single T cell receptor beta chain sequence along with its context. The repertoire was sequenced with immunoSEQ multiplex PCR; TCRdb's copy has only in-frame clones and lacks some. This table has approximately 2,000,000 clones, 93% appearing once. The data are from a study of shared clonotypes between healthy human individuals. Losses at the gene ends were 4 bases for V and 2 bases for J; bases not matched to a gene: 19. This CDR3 is 20 amino acids long. Germline values: CDR1 SGDLS, CDR2 YYNGEE. Naive CD8 cells lacked CD45RO and underwent positive selection for CCR7, leaving out terminally differentiated effector memory CD45RA+ cells.

The gene calls are TRBV9 and TRBJ2-2; 8 bases map to TRBD1. Sample: naive CD8+ T cells from PBMCs. This sequence was found in a man between 18 and 35 years old in good health. Some clones in this sample may be carry-over from other donors' samples. The CDR3 DNA is TGTGCCAGCAGCCCGCGACAGGGACAGGCCAGCTTTCGAAACACCGGGGAGCTGTTTTTT. Translating gives CASSPRQGQASFRNTGELFF. Full variable domain (missing parts from reference TRBV9 and TRBJ2-2): DSGVTQTPKHLITATGQRVTLRCSPRSGDLSVYWYQQSLDQGLQFLIQYYNGEERAKGNILERFSAQQFPDLHSELNLSSLELGDSALYFCASSPRQGQASFRNTGELFFGEGSRLTVL.